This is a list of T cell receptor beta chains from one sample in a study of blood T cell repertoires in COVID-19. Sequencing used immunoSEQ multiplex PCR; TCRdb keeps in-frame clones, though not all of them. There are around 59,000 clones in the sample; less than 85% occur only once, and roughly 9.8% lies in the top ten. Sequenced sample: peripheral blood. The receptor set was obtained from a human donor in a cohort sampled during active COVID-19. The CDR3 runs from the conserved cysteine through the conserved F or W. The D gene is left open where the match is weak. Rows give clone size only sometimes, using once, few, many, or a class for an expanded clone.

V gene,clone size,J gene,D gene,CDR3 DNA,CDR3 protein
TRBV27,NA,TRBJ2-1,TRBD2,TGTGCCAGCAGTTTACCCCTACAGGGACTAGCGGGAGGTGGCGAGCAGTTCTTC,CASSLPLQGLAGGGEQFF
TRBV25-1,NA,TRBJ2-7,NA,TGTGCCAGCAGTGGGGCAGGAATCTACGAGCAGTACTTC,CASSGAGIYEQYF
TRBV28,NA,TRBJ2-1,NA,TGTGCCAGTACATTTGATGGGAGCTCCTACAATGAGCAGTTCTTC,CASTFDGSSYNEQFF
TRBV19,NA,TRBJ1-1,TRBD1,TGTGCCAGTGGACGACAGGGGTTGTACGGCACTGAAGCTTTCTTT,CASGRQGLYGTEAFF
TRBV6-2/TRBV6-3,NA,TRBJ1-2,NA,TGTGCCAGCAGTTACAACATCTACTATGGCTACACCTTC,CASSYNIYYGYTF
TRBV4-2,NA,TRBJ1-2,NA,TGTGCCAGCAGCCAAGAACAGGGATCTAACTATGGCTACACCTTC,CASSQEQGSNYGYTF
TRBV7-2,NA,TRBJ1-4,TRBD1,TGTGCCAGCAGCGCAACAGGGGGTGACAATGAAAAACTGTTTTTT,CASSATGGDNEKLFF
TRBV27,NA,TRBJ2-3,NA,TGTGCCACAGCCCGGGGAGATACGCAGTATTTT,CATARGDTQYF
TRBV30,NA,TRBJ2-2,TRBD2,TGTGCCTGGAGTGTAGGTAGAACTAGCGGGTGGACGAACACCGGGGAGCTGTTTTTT,CAWSVGRTSGWTNTGELFF
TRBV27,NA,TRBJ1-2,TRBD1,TGTGCCAGCAGTTCGTTCACCGGGACAGGGACGCGCTATGGCTACACCTTC,CASSSFTGTGTRYGYTF
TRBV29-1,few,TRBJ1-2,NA,TGCAGCGTTTGGGCAGCTAACTATGGCTACACCTTC,CSVWAANYGYTF
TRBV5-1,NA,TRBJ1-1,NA,TGCGCCAGCACCGATCGGGAGGGGGTGTTCCAGAACACTGAAGCTTTCTTT,CASTDREGVFQNTEAFF
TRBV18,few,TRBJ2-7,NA,TGTGCCAGCTCAGTACAGGGCGGCCTCTACGAGCAGTACTTC,CASSVQGGLYEQYF
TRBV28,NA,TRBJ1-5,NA,TGTGCCAGCACTCCGGAGGGGAGCAATCAGCCCCAGCATTTT,CASTPEGSNQPQHF
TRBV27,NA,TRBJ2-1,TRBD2,TGTGCCAGCAGTCCCCTCGCTAGCGGGAGTGTCGATGAGCAGTTCTTC,CASSPLASGSVDEQFF
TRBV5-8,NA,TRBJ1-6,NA,TGTGCCAGCAGCTTTGGGGGCCCCTATTCACCCCTCCACTTT,CASSFGGPYSPLHF
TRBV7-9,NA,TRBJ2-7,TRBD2,TGTGCCAGCAGCGCACTCCTCGGACTAGCGGGACACGAGCAGTACTTC,CASSALLGLAGHEQYF
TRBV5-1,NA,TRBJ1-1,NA,TGCGCCAGCAGCTTGGCCGCGGGCTCTGAAGCTTTCTTT,CASSLAAGSEAFF
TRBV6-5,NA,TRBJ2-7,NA,TGTGCCAGCGTCGTTGGGGGGTCGTCCTACGAGCAGTACTTC,CASVVGGSSYEQYF
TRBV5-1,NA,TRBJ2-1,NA,TGCGCCAGCAGCTTGGGAGTTGTATATGAGCAGTTCTTC,CASSLGVVYEQFF
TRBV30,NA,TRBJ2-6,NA,TGTGCCTGGAGTTTAAACTCTGGGGCCAACGTCCTGACTTTC,CAWSLNSGANVLTF
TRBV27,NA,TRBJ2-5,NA,TGTGCCAGCAGTTTAGAGGCAGGGGAAAGTACAAAGACCCAGTACTTC,CASSLEAGESTKTQYF
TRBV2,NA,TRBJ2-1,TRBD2,TGTGCCAGCAGTGAGGGGACTAGCGGGATGCGGGAGCAGTTCTTC,CASSEGTSGMREQFF
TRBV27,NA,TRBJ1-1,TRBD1,TGTGCCAGCAAGCACGGACAGGGGACCACCCAAGCTTTCTTT,CASKHGQGTTQAFF
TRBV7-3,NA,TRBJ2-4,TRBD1,TGTGCCAGCAGCTCGGGACAGAACCCAAACATTCAGTACTTC,CASSSGQNPNIQYF
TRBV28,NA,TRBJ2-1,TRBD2,TGTGCCAGCAGTTCACCAGCGACTAGCGGGGGGTCGTATGAGCAGTTCTTC,CASSSPATSGGSYEQFF
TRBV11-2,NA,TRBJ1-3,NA,TGTGCCAGCAGCTTTGCAGTTACCCGCTCTGGAAACACCATATATTTT,CASSFAVTRSGNTIYF
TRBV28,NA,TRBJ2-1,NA,TGTGCCAGCAGTCCTCGGACTAAGGTCTACAATGAGCAGTTCTTC,CASSPRTKVYNEQFF
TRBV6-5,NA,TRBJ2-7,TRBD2,TGTGCCAGCAGGCTAAAGGGACTAGCGGGAGCCGAGCAGTACTTC,CASRLKGLAGAEQYF
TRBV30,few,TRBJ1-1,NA,TGTGCCTTTCACAGGGCCACTGAAGCTTTCTTT,CAFHRATEAFF
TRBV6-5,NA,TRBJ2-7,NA,TGTGCCAGCAGGAGGGACGGGAGCTACGAGCAGTACTTC,CASRRDGSYEQYF
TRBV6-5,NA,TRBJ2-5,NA,TGTGCCAGCAGAAATGCCGGGGACCAAGAGACCCAGTACTTC,CASRNAGDQETQYF
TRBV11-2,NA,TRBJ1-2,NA,TGTGCCAGCAGCTTGGCAGACTATGGCTACACCTTC,CASSLADYGYTF
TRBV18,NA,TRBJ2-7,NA,TGTGCCAGCTCACCAACGAGTGTCCCCTACGAGCAGTACTTC,CASSPTSVPYEQYF
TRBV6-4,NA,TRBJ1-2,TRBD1,TGTGCCAGCAGTGACACCGGGACAGGGGGTTTGAGCTACACCTTC,CASSDTGTGGLSYTF
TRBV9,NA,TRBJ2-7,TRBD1,TGTGCCAGCAGCCACGGGACAGGGTACGAGCAGTACTTC,CASSHGTGYEQYF
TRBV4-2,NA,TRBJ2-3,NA,TGTGCCAGCAGCCAATGGGCTAGCGTGGGGGGAGATACGCAGTATTTT,CASSQWASVGGDTQYF
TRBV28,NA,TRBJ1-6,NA,TGTGCCAGCAGTTTTCAACAGGGCAATAATTCACCCCTCCACTTT,CASSFQQGNNSPLHF
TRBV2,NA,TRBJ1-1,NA,TGTGCCAGCAGTTCTCCGGGGGGGATGAACACTGAAGCTTTCTTT,CASSSPGGMNTEAFF
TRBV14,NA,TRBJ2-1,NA,TGTGCCAGCAGCCAAGGGCGACGGGATTACAATGAGCAGTTCTTC,CASSQGRRDYNEQFF
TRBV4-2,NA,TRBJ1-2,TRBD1,TGTGCCAGCAGCCACCGGGACAGGGATGTCCACACCTTC,CASSHRDRDVHTF
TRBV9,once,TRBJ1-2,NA,TGTGCCAGCAGCGTTTTCGGGGAAGTTGGCTACACCTTC,CASSVFGEVGYTF
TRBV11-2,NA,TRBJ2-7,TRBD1,TGTGCCAGCAGGACGGGACAGTCAGCCTACGAGCAGTACTTC,CASRTGQSAYEQYF
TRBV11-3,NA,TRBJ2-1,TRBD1,TGTGCCAGCAGCCACCGGGGACAGGCTCAGCAGTTCTTC,CASSHRGQAQQFF
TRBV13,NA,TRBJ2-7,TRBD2,TGTGCCAGCAGCTTACGGGGGGTCTACGAGCAGTACTTC,CASSLRGVYEQYF
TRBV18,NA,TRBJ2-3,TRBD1,TGTGCCAGCTCACCAGACAGGGTTACGGATACGCAGTATTTT,CASSPDRVTDTQYF
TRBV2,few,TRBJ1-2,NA,TGTGCCAGCAGAGGTGGGGCCGGAGGGTATGGCTACACCTTC,CASRGGAGGYGYTF
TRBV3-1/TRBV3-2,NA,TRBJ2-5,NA,TGTGCCAGCAGCCAAGGCGAAGAGACCCAGTACTTC,CASSQGEETQYF
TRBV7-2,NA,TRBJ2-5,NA,TGTGCCAGCAGTAAGACGGGGGTCCAAGAGACCCAGTACTTC,CASSKTGVQETQYF
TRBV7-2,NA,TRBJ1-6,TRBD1,TGTGCCAGCAGCACCGGACAGGGTCCCACCTTGTCCCTCCACTTT,CASSTGQGPTLSLHF
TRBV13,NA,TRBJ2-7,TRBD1,TGTGCCAGCAGCCCTGGGACAGGGCCTGGAGAGCAGTACTTC,CASSPGTGPGEQYF
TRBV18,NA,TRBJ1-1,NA,TGTGCCAGCTCACCCCCCCGGGGAAACACTGAAGCTTTCTTT,CASSPPRGNTEAFF
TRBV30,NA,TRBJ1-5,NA,TGTGCCTGGAGTACCGGACAGCTTCACAACAGGGGCAATCAGCCCCAGCATTTT,CAWSTGQLHNRGNQPQHF
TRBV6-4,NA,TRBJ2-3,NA,TGTGCCAGCAGTGGACAGAACACAGATACGCAGTATTTT,CASSGQNTDTQYF
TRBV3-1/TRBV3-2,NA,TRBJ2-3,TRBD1,TGTGCCAGCAGCCAACGCCGGGACAGGGGGCGAGATACGCAGTATTTT,CASSQRRDRGRDTQYF
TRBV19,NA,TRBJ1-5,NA,TGTGCCAGTATCCCTACGGGGGGGTCCGCCGGTCAGCCCCAGCATTTT,CASIPTGGSAGQPQHF
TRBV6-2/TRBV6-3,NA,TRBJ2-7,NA,TGTGCCAGCAGTTACTTTTCCGGGACCTACGAGCAGTACTTC,CASSYFSGTYEQYF
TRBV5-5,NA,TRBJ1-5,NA,TGTGCCAGCAGCTTGGCACCAGGAAGCCAGCCCCAGCATTTT,CASSLAPGSQPQHF
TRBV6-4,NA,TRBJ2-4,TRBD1,TGTGCCAGCAGTCAGGGACAGGGGGACATTCAGTACTTC,CASSQGQGDIQYF